A single T cell receptor beta chain is shown here with its context. This clonotype was observed many times. Its antigen remains undetermined. There are no base qualities to consult, and no much larger clone falls within one base. These data come from a study of glioma-infiltrating T cells (dated by TCRdb to 2015 to 2016). About the study as a whole: Glioma tissue, non-neoplastic brain tissue and matched peripheral blood mononuclear cells were used as sources from which TCR alpha- and beta-chain repertoires were sequenced. To gauge divergence between tissue and blood T-cell populations, every tissue-infiltrating repertoire was compared against the peripheral blood repertoire from the same patient. Three low-grade glioma patients, roughly eight primary glioblastoma patients, and three non-glioma patients who contributed non-neoplastic brain tissue made up the paired cohort.

The iRepertoire nested amplicon-rescue multiplex PCR (arm-PCR) platform was used to amplify TCR alpha and beta CDR3 regions from RNA. The input for one-step reverse transcription and amplification was 100-400 ng of tissue mRNA or PBMC total RNA. After bead purification, a secondary multiplex PCR added Illumina adapters, and libraries were gel-purified between 200 and 400 bp. Libraries carried internal 6-nucleotide barcodes used for demultiplexing. The libraries were sequenced on an Illumina MiSeq using 2x220 or 2x250 nucleotide paired-end reads. In the authors' own workflow: Paired reads were merged using FLASH 1.2.11 and were aligned to the GRCh37 human genome using BWA-MEM, after which TRA and TRB reads were extracted. V and J assignment used an IMGT-derived reference of cassette sequences and CDR3 motifs that included pseudogenes. Reads were translated in three frames, and productive CDR3s were defined as those with a C...FGXG motif and no stop codons. Unique combinations of V-J cassette pair and CDR3 amino acid sequence were defined as clonotypes. Filtering of reads was based on Hamming distance, with the threshold set by the sequence error rate of each sample in mapped regions. In TCRdb, the public reads were trimmed at Q25 with fastp and aligned with MiXCR, with productive beta chains retained. A single entry per CDR3 protein holds the most common genes and DNA from its merged rows. The V and J calls, along with clone size, are taken from TCRdb and not from the paper's own processing. Here the sample has 100,000 to 150,000 distinct CDR3 sequences; roughly 23% occur a single time. Of the sample, about 15% is held by the ten largest clones.

CDR1 KGHDR and CDR2 SFDVKD are derived from the germline V gene. Here V drops 5 bases and J drops 0 bases, and the junction holds 5 bases not matched to any gene. There are 15 amino acids in the CDR3, from cysteine to phenylalanine inclusive. Just CDR3 DNA is preserved here, 45 bases in frame from base 1. Results the study describes overall, beyond this receptor: Very few CDR3 sequences were shared between tissue and blood, attributed to high CDR3 diversity and limited sampling. Group comparisons were based on small numbers of patients: three non-neoplastic, three low-grade glioma and 7 to 9 glioblastoma patients. VJ-independent divergence between tissue and blood was found to be below expectation in non-neoplastic patients but above expectation in all gliomas, particularly low-grade gliomas.

The sequenced material came from glioma tissue, nonneoplastic brain tissue, or PBMCs (not recorded which). The chain couples TRBV24-1 to TRBJ1-1, and 7 junctional nucleotides match TRBD1. The sequence was obtained from a human donor with low-grade glioma or glioblastoma, undergoing nonglioma brain surgery, or in good health (not recorded which). Here is the DNA: TGTGCCACCAGTGCCTCAGGGGGGATGAACACTGAAGCTTTCTTT. It encodes CATSASGGMNTEAFF.